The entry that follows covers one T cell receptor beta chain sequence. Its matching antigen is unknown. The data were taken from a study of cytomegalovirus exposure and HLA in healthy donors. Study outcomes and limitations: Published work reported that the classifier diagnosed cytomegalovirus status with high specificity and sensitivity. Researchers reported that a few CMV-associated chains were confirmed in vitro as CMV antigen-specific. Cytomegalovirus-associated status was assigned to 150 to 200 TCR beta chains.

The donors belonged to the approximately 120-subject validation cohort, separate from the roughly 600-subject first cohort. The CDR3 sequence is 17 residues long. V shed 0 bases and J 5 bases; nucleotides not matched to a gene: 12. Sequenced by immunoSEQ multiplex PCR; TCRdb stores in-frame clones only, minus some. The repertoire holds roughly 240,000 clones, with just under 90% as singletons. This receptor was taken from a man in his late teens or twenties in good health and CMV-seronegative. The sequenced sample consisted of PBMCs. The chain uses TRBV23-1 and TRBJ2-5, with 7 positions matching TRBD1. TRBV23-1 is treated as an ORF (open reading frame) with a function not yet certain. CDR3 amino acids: CASSQSRKGGKGETQYF. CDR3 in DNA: TGCGCCAGCAGTCAATCGAGAAAAGGGGGCAAGGGGGAGACCCAGTACTTC.